This T cell receptor (beta chain) was documented in a study of prognosis after radiotherapy for stage I lung cancer. Per germline, CDR1 KGHSH and CDR2 LQKENI. The V end was cut by 5 bases, the J end by 8 bases, with 19 bases between. The CDR3 runs to 15 residues. From genomic DNA, two-round multiplex PCR was used to amplify TCR beta CDR3. The use of primers specific to each TRBV and TRBJ gene characterized first-round PCR. TCRdb re-called the multiplex PCR reads with MiXCR, one entry per CDR3 protein. The sample shows under 55,000 distinct CDR3 sequences, under 45% of them seen only once. This clonotype has more than one count but fewer than ten.

The material was PBMCs, obtained before or after stereotactic body radiation therapy (not recorded which). This TCR came from a donor over 45 with non-small cell lung cancer. The J gene is TRBJ2-1, the V gene TRBV18; TRBD2 might be the D (7 bases). This chain's CDR3 is CASSSTSGGEDEQFF. As DNA, the CDR3 is TGTGCCAGCTCATCCACGTCGGGGGGCGAGGATGAGCAGTTCTTC.